This T cell receptor (beta chain) was retrieved from a study of regulatory T cells in long-lasting Graves disease. Notes on the study in general: Exclusively peripheral blood, rather than thyroid tissue, was studied.

Library construction for TCR beta used iRepertoire HTBI primers and Arm-PCR of CDR3 regions. TCRdb reprocessed the multiplex PCR reads with MiXCR, giving one entry per CDR3 protein. The sample has 400,000 to 550,000 distinct CDR3 sequences, about 15% seen once; the top ten hold over 15%. Time point: newly diagnosed GD, antithyroid drugs for less than 3 months. The TCR library was prepared using RNA isolated from PBMCs. This clonotype was found many times. Its target is not known. Trimming took off 4 bases at V and 5 bases at J, with 9 bases between the two ends. There are 12 residues in the CDR3. These data were also reused for a study on T cells in Graves' hyperthyroidism and ophthalmopathy. This second report adds: When the TCR CDR3 underwent first-round RT-PCR, the HTBI primer set was used.

The chain recombines TRBV12-3 or TRBV12-4 with TRBJ2-7; D possibly corresponds to TRBD1 (6 bases). The sequence was collected from a woman in her 30s with Graves disease. This specimen was peripheral blood mononuclear cells (PBMCs), taken at new diagnosis, from a patient treated with antithyroid drugs. This CDR3 is CASSSGAHEQYF. The DNA for the CDR3 is TGTGCCAGCAGTTCAGGGGCACACGAGCAGTACTTC.